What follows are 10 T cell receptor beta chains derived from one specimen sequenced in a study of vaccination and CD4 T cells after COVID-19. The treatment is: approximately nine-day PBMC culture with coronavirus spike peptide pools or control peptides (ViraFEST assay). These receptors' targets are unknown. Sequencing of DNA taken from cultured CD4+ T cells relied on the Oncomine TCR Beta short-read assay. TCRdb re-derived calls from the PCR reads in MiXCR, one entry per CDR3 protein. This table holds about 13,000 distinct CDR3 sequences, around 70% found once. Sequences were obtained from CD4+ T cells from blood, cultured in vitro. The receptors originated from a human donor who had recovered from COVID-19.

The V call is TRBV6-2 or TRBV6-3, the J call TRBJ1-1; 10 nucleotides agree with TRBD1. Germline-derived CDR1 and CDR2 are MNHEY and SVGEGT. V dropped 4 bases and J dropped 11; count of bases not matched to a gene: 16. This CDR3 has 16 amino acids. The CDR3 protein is CASSSQPGTGVSDAFF. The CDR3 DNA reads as TGTGCCAGCAGTTCTCAACCCGGGACAGGGGTTTCGGACGCTTTCTTT.

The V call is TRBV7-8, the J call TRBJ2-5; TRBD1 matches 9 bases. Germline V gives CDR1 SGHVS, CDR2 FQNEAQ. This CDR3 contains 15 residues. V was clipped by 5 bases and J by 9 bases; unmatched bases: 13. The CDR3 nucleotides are TGTGCCAGCAGCCTGGGGACAGGGAGGACGAAGGCCCAGTACTTC. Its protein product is CASSLGTGRTKAQYF.

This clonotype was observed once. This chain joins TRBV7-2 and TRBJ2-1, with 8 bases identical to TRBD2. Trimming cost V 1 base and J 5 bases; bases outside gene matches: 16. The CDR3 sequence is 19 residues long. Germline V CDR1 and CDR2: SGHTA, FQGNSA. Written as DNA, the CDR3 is TGTGCCAGCAGCTTAGTTAGGGTAAAAGCGGGAGCTATCCACAATGAGCAGTTCTTC. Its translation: CASSLVRVKAGAIHNEQFF.

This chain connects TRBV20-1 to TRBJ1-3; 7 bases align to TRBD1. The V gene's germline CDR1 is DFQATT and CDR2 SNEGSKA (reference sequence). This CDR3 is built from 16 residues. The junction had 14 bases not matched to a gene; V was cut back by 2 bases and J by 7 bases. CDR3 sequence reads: CSARHSTGIGGNTIYF. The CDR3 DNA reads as TGCAGTGCTAGACACTCGACAGGGATCGGTGGGAACACCATATATTTT.

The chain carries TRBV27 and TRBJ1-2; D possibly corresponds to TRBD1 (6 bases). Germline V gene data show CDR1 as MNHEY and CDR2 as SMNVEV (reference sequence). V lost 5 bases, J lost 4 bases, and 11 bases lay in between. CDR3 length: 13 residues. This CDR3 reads CASSRGQFYGYTF. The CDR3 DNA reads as TGTGCCAGCAGTCGAGGACAGTTCTATGGCTACACCTTC.

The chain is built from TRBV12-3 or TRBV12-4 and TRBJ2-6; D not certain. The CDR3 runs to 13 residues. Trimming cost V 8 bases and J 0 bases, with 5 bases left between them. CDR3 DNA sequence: TGTGCCAGCTCCCACTCTGGGGCCAACGTCCTGACTTTC. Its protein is CASSHSGANVLTF.

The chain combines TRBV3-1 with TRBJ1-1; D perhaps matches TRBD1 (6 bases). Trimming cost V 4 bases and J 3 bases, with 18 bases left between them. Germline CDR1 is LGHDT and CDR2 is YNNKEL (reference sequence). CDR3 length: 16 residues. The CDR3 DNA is TGTGCCAGCAGCCCACTCGAGGGGGTGGCATACACTGAAGCTTTCTTT. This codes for CASSPLEGVAYTEAFF. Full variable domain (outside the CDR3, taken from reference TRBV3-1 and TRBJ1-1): DTAVSQTPKYLVTQMGNDKSIKCEQNLGHDTMYWYKQDSKKFLKIMFSYNNKELIINETVPNRFSPKSPDKAHLNLHINSLELGDSAVYFCASSPLEGVAYTEAFFGQGTRLTVV.

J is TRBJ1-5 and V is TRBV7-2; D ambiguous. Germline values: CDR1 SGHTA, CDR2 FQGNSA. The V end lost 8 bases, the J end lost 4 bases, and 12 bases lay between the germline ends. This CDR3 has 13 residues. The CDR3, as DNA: TGTGCCAGCGGGTGGGTCGGGAATCAGCCCCAGCATTTT. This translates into CASGWVGNQPQHF.

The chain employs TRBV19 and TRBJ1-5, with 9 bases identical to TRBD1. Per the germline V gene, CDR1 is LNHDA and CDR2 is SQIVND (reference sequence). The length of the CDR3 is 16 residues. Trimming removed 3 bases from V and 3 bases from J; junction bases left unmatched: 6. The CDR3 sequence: CASSIKQGALNQPQHF. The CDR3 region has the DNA TGTGCCAGTAGTATCAAACAGGGGGCACTCAATCAGCCCCAGCATTTT.

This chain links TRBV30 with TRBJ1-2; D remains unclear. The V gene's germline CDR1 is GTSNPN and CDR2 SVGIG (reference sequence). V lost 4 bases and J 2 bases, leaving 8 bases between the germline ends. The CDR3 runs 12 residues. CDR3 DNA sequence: TGTGCCTGGACAGGAAAAAACTATGGCTACACCTTC. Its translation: CAWTGKNYGYTF.